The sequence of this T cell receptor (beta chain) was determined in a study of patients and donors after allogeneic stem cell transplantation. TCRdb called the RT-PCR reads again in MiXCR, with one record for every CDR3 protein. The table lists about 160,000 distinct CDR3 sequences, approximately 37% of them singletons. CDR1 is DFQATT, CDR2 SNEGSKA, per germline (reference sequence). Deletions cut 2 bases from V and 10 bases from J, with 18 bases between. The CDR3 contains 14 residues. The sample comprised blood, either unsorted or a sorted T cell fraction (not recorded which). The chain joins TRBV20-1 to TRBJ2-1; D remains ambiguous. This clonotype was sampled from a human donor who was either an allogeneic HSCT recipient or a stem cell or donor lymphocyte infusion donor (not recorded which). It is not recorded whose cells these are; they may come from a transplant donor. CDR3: CSARNDNPRREQFF. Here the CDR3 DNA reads TGCAGTGCTAGAAACGACAACCCAAGGCGGGAGCAGTTCTTC.